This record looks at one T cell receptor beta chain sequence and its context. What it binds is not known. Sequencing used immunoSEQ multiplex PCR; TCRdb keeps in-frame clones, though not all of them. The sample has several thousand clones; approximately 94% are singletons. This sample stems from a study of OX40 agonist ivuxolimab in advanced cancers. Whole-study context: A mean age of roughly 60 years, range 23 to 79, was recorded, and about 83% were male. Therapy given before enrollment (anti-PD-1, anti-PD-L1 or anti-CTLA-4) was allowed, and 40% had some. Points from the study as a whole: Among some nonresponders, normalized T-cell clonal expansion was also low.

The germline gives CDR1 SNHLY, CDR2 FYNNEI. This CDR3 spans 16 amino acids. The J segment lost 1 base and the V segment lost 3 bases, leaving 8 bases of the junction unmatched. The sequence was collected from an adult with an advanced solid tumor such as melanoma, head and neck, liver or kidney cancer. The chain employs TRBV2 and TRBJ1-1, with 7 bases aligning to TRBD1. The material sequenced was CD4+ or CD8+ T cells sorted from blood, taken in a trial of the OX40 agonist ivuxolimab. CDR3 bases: TGTGCCAGCAGTGATGCAGGGGGTCAATCGAACACTGAAGCTTTCTTT. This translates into CASSDAGGQSNTEAFF.